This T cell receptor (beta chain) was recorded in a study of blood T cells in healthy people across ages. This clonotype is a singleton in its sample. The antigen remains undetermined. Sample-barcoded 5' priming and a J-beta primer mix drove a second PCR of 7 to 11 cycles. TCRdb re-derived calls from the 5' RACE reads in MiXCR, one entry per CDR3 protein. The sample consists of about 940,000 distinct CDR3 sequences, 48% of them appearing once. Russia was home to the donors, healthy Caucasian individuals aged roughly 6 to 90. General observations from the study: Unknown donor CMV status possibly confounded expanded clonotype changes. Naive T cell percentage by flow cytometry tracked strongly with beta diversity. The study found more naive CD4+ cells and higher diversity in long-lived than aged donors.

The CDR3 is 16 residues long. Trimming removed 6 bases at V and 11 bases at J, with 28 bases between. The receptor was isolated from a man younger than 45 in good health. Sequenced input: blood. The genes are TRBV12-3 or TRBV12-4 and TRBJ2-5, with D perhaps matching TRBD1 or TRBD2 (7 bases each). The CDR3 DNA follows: TGTGCCAGCAGCTCCTGGGGAGGGGGCTTTAGCAATGAGCAGTACTTC. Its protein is CASSSWGGGFSNEQYF.